Included here is one T cell receptor (beta chain) sequence, with context. The CDR3 is made up of 15 amino acids. V shed 5 bases and J 4 bases; nucleotides not matched to a gene: 7. Germline values: CDR1 LNHDA, CDR2 SQIVND (reference sequence). TCRdb's table, derived via immunoSEQ multiplex PCR, lists solely in-frame clones and lacks some. The data hold around 110,000 clones, with 92% observed a single time. This record comes from a study of T cell changes during pregnancy in multiple sclerosis. The TCR comes from a female donor with multiple sclerosis, enrolled in a pregnancy study. V and J are TRBV19 and TRBJ2-3, with 9 positions matching TRBD2. Sequences were derived from peripheral blood, sampled in the third trimester of pregnancy. The CDR3 loop is CASSGPGLASDTQYF. CDR3 nucleotide sequence: TGTGCCAGTAGTGGACCGGGACTAGCATCAGATACGCAGTATTTT.